These 32 T cell receptor beta chains originate from one sample sequenced in a study of blood T cell repertoires in COVID-19. Generated by immunoSEQ multiplex PCR, the TCRdb table keeps only in-frame clones and is missing some. The profile shows 200,000 to 250,000 clones, 80% to 85% of them singletons. Sequenced input: peripheral blood. These receptors originate from a woman of 80 years or more with active or convalescent COVID-19.

This clone has just one count. V and J are TRBV4-2 and TRBJ2-7, with TRBD2 matching over 10 bases. The germline CDR1 and CDR2 sequences are LGHNA and YNFKEQ. The CDR3 has 17 residues. V dropped 4 bases and J dropped 4; count of bases not matched to a gene: 13. The CDR3 coding sequence is TGTGCCAGCAGCCCCCGGGGAGCGGGAGGGGTAGGGTACGAGCAGTACTTC. Translation: CASSPRGAGGVGYEQYF.

V usage is TRBV30 and J usage is TRBJ1-5, with TRBD1 identical over 10 bases. This CDR3 comprises 14 residues. CDR1 and CDR2 from the germline V gene are GTSNPN and SVGIG (reference sequence). V dropped 5 bases and J dropped 4; count of bases not matched to a gene: 5. For the CDR3, the DNA is TGTGCCTGGGGACAGGGGGTCGCGAATCAGCCCCAGCATTTT. Amino acids: CAWGQGVANQPQHF.

The chain has TRBV7-2 and TRBJ2-7; 7 positions match TRBD2. Germline loops: CDR1 SGHTA, CDR2 FQGNSA. The CDR3 extends over 14 amino acids. V lost 5 bases, J lost 6 bases, and 10 bases stayed unmatched. Here the CDR3 DNA reads TGTGCCAGCAGCGCGACTAGCAGAGGGCTCGAGCAGTACTTC. Amino acid sequence: CASSATSRGLEQYF.

This clone was observed a few times. The V gene is TRBV7-8, the J gene TRBJ2-3; 8 nucleotides align to TRBD2. J lost 4 bases, V lost 5 bases, and 5 bases had no gene match. CDR1 and CDR2 from the germline V gene are SGHVS and FQNEAQ. The CDR3 sequence is 14 residues long. This CDR3 reads CASSHSGRADTQYF. The CDR3 DNA follows: TGTGCCAGCAGCCACTCCGGGAGGGCAGATACGCAGTATTTT.

CDR3 sequence: CASSQVQEGSTRTEAFF. The CDR3 bases are TGTGCCAGCAGCCAAGTACAGGAGGGGTCCACCCGGACTGAAGCTTTCTTT. J is TRBJ1-1 and V is TRBV14; tentatively, D is TRBD1 (5 bases). In germline, CDR1 is SGHDN, CDR2 FVKESK. This CDR3 has 17 amino acids. Trimming removed 1 base at V and 5 bases at J, with 20 bases between.

V usage is TRBV6-5 and J usage is TRBJ1-2; TRBD1 agrees at 9 bases. Trimming at V came to 6 bases and at J to 4 bases, leaving 6 bases not matched to a gene. CDR1 is MNHEY and CDR2 is SVGAGI in the germline V gene. The CDR3 loop spans 14 amino acids. The CDR3 nucleotides read TGTGCCAGCAGCACAGGGGGCCTGGGCTATGGCTACACCTTC. Translation gives CASSTGGLGYGYTF.

The table lists this clone with a few counts. The genes are TRBV3-1 (or the pseudogene TRBV3-2) and TRBJ1-4; tentatively, D is TRBD1 (6 bases). The CDR3 covers 14 residues. V dropped 3 bases and J dropped 7 bases, with 12 bases sitting between them. The V gene's germline CDR1 is LGHDT and CDR2 YNNKEL (reference sequence). The chain's CDR3 is CASSHPGAGEKLFF. CDR3 DNA sequence: TGTGCCAGCAGCCATCCAGGGGCAGGTGAAAAACTGTTTTTT.

This clone was detected ten times or more. V gene TRBV6-4 combines with J gene TRBJ1-1, with D possibly being TRBD1 (6 bases). Trimming stripped 6 bases from V and 0 bases from J, with 11 bases between. This CDR3 has 14 residues. Germline values: CDR1 MRHNA, CDR2 SNTAGT. CDR3 coding DNA: TGTGCCAGCAGGCGGACAGTTATGAACACTGAAGCTTTCTTT. Residues: CASRRTVMNTEAFF.

V usage is TRBV28 and J usage is TRBJ1-5; unclear D gene. V lost 5 bases, J lost 5 bases, and 13 bases lay in between. This CDR3 is 14 amino acids long. The V gene's germline CDR1 is MDHEN and CDR2 SYDVKM. The CDR3 loop is CASSKRTGDQPQHF. The CDR3 DNA reads TGTGCCAGCAGTAAAAGGACTGGGGATCAGCCCCAGCATTTT.

The chain joins TRBV27 to TRBJ1-2, with D maybe TRBD1 (5 bases). This CDR3 contains 14 residues. V dropped 10 bases and J dropped 3 bases, with 18 bases sitting between them. Germline CDR1 and CDR2: MNHEY and SMNVEV (reference sequence). CDR3 DNA: TGTGCCACCTCACGGGCAGGGAAGGACTATGGCTACACCTTC. Translated, it gives CATSRAGKDYGYTF.

This sequence joins TRBV19 and TRBJ2-7; 8 bases align to TRBD1. Per germline, CDR1 LNHDA and CDR2 SQIVND (reference sequence). The CDR3 sequence is 14 residues long. The V segment lost 5 bases and the J segment 5 bases; nucleotides outside the gene matches: 8. The CDR3 reads CASSSRTGWDEQYF. CDR3 nucleotides: TGTGCCAGTAGTTCGCGGACAGGGTGGGACGAGCAGTACTTC.

For the CDR3, the DNA is TGTGCCAGCAGGACCCTGGGGGCGGGGGGGCACTACGAGCAGTACTTC. Its translation: CASRTLGAGGHYEQYF. The chain is built from TRBV28 and TRBJ2-7, with 9 bases lining up with TRBD2. The CDR3 totals 16 residues. V gave up 6 bases and J gave up 3 bases; unmatched junction bases: 12. The germline V gene encodes CDR1 MDHEN and CDR2 SYDVKM. Full variable domain (outside the CDR3, taken from reference TRBV28 and TRBJ2-7): DVKVTQSSRYLVKRTGEKVFLECVQDMDHENMFWYRQDPGLGLRLIYFSYDVKMKEKGDIPEGYSVSREKKERFSLILESASTNQTSMYLCASRTLGAGGHYEQYFGPGTRLTVT.

The V and J genes are TRBV10-3 and TRBJ2-1, with a weak D call TRBD1 (5 bases). This CDR3 contains 14 residues. V was cut by 7 bases and J by 4 bases, with 14 bases left in between. CDR1 and CDR2 (germline): ENHRY, SYGVKD. CDR3 loop: CAINGRELYNEQFF. CDR3 DNA: TGTGCCATCAACGGCAGGGAACTTTACAATGAGCAGTTCTTC.

The rearrangement uses TRBV29-1 and TRBJ1-2; D is unclear. CDR1 is SQVTM, CDR2 ANQGSEA, per germline. Between the trimmed V and J ends, which lost 0 bases and 8 bases, there was a span of 13 bases. This CDR3 has 13 residues. CDR3 nucleotide sequence: TGCAGCGTTGAAGATGATGAAATGAGGGGCTACACCTTC. Its protein product is CSVEDDEMRGYTF.

The V gene is TRBV10-3, the J gene TRBJ2-1, with TRBD2 matching 10 bases. The CDR3 loop spans 17 amino acids. Germline values: CDR1 ENHRY, CDR2 SYGVKD. With V trimmed by 3 bases and J by 5 bases, 10 bases remained unmatched. The CDR3 reads CAISDPVAGGGNNEQFF. CDR3 DNA: TGTGCCATCAGTGACCCCGTAGCGGGGGGAGGAAACAATGAGCAGTTCTTC.

V gene TRBV27 combines with J gene TRBJ2-3; D gene uncertain. The germline CDR1 and CDR2 sequences are MNHEY and SMNVEV (reference sequence). Trimming pared 3 bases from V and 1 base from J, leaving 11 bases between. The CDR3 has 15 amino acids. CDR3 sequence (DNA): TGTGCCAGCAGTTTGAGTGCCTATCGCACAGATACGCAGTATTTT. It translates to CASSLSAYRTDTQYF.

This clone has a single count. CDR3 region: CASTLLAGEYYF. CDR3 bases: TGTGCCAGCACCCTTCTAGCGGGGGAGTACTATTTT. This chain joins TRBV6-5 and TRBJ2-3, with 10 positions matching TRBD2. Germline CDR1 reads MNHEY; CDR2 reads SVGAGI. The CDR3 sequence is 12 residues long. Unmatched junction bases numbered 10, after V lost 7 bases and J lost 15 bases.

The rearrangement links TRBV10-3 to TRBJ2-1; the D is unclear. The CDR3 has 12 residues. CDR1 is ENHRY, CDR2 SYGVKD, per germline. V was trimmed by 2 bases and J by 9 bases, leaving 8 bases between them. The CDR3 protein is CAISEIAAEQFF. The CDR3 DNA follows: TGTGCCATCAGTGAGATTGCGGCTGAGCAGTTCTTC.

The chain employs TRBV18 and TRBJ2-5; 12 bases match TRBD2. The CDR3 sequence is 15 residues long. The V segment lost 4 bases and the J segment 5 bases; nucleotides outside the gene matches: 5. Germline V gene data show CDR1 as KGHSH and CDR2 as LQKENI. The DNA for the CDR3 is TGTGCCAGCTCACTATTGACTAGCGGGAGCGAGACCCAGTACTTC. Translation gives CASSLLTSGSETQYF.

The chain has TRBV24-1 and TRBJ2-1, with TRBD1 identical over 8 bases. This CDR3 is built from 11 residues. The germline V gene encodes CDR1 KGHDR and CDR2 SFDVKD. V lost 9 bases and J lost 15; bases outside the gene matches: 9. CDR3 loop: CATEGRGLMFF. The CDR3 DNA reads TGTGCCACCGAGGGCAGGGGGCTTATGTTCTTC.

Worth noting for this clone: Other nucleotide sequences from this sample produce the same CDR3. This sequence joins TRBV5-1 and TRBJ2-2, with D maybe TRBD1 (6 bases). The V gene's germline CDR1 is SGHRS and CDR2 YFSETQ. The germline V and J ends were trimmed by 0 bases and 3 bases, with 6 bases remaining between them. The CDR3 runs 14 residues. CDR3 sequence: CASSLAGDTGELFF. CDR3 sequence (DNA): TGCGCCAGCAGCTTGGCAGGGGACACCGGGGAGCTGTTTTTT. Supplemented by reference TRBV5-1 and TRBJ2-2, the full variable domain reads KAGVTQTPRYLIKTRGQQVTLSCSPISGHRSVSWYQQTPGQGLQFLFEYFSETQRNKGNFPGRFSGRQFSNSRSEMNVSTLELGDSALYLCASSLAGDTGELFFGEGSRLTVL.

The chain combines TRBV11-1 with TRBJ2-5, with 7 bases that match TRBD1. Per the germline V gene, CDR1 is SGHAT and CDR2 is FQDESV (reference sequence). This CDR3 spans 15 amino acids. J gave up 5 bases and V 5 bases, and 11 bases lay outside the gene matches. In DNA form, the CDR3 reads TGTGCCAGCAGCCATCCATCAACAGGGGCCGAGACCCAGTACTTC. This codes for CASSHPSTGAETQYF. Supplemented by reference TRBV11-1 and TRBJ2-5, the full variable domain reads EAEVAQSPRYKITEKSQAVAFWCDPISGHATLYWYRQILGQGPELLVQFQDESVVDDSQLPKDRFSAERLKGVDSTLKIQPAELGDSAMYLCASSHPSTGAETQYFGPGTRLLVL.

This sequence joins TRBV21-1 and TRBJ2-7; the listed D gene, TRBD1, was not tested against the DNA. TRBV21-1 is flagged as a pseudogene. This CDR3 comprises 15 residues. The CDR3 DNA follows: TGTGCCAAATTCTACCCAACAGGGCCCTCCTACGAGCAGTACTTC. This gives the protein CAKFYPTGPSYEQYF.

This clone has a single count. The chain has TRBV6-2 or TRBV6-3 and TRBJ1-5, with D maybe TRBD1 (6 bases). V was trimmed by 6 bases and J by 2 bases, leaving 14 bases between them. CDR1 and CDR2 from the germline V gene are MNHEY and SVGEGT. CDR3 length: 15 residues. CDR3 nucleotides: TGTGCCAGCAGACCTACAGGGTATGGCAATCAGCCCCAGCATTTT. Translating gives CASRPTGYGNQPQHF.

The rearrangement links TRBV7-2 to TRBJ2-2; TRBD2 agrees at 7 bases. The ends lost 5 bases at V and 3 bases at J; junction bases unmatched: 3. The CDR3 spans 14 residues. Germline V gene lookup returns CDR1 SGHTA and CDR2 FQGNSA. CDR3 region: CASSRDYHTGELFF. The CDR3 DNA reads as TGTGCCAGCAGCCGGGACTACCACACCGGGGAGCTGTTTTTT.

The V gene is TRBV6-6, the J gene TRBJ1-5; 8 bases are shared with TRBD1. The germline gives CDR1 MNHNY, CDR2 SVGAGI (reference sequence). The CDR3 length is 16 residues. Unmatched junction bases numbered 14, after V lost 6 bases and J lost 7 bases. The CDR3 here is CASRTPGQASGQPQHF. In DNA form, the CDR3 reads TGTGCCAGCAGAACTCCGGGACAGGCGTCAGGGCAGCCCCAGCATTTT.

The rearrangement links TRBV9 to TRBJ1-3; a weak D match, TRBD1 (5 bases). The CDR3 is made up of 15 amino acids. The V gene lost 3 bases and the J gene lost 2 bases, with 12 bases spanning the gap. The germline V gene has CDR1 SGDLS and CDR2 YYNGEE. The CDR3 DNA follows: TGTGCCAGCAGCGCCGGGGGATTTACTGGAAACACCATATATTTT. Translation: CASSAGGFTGNTIYF.

V usage is TRBV28 and J usage is TRBJ2-7; the match to TRBD2 covers 9 bases. The CDR3 has 14 amino acids. V trimming: 5 bases; J trimming: 0 bases; junction bases outside the gene matches: 2. The germline V gene has CDR1 MDHEN and CDR2 SYDVKM. Written as DNA, the CDR3 is TGTGCCAGCAGTGTTAGCGGGGGCTCCTACGAGCAGTACTTC. Its translation: CASSVSGGSYEQYF.

For this clone: Distinct nucleotide sequences in the sample also encode this CDR3. The V call is TRBV15, the J call TRBJ1-3; D is uncertain. Trimming shortened V by 1 base and J by 4 bases, and 8 bases separated the two germline ends. CDR3 length: 14 amino acids. In germline, CDR1 is LNHNV, CDR2 YYDKDF (reference sequence). The CDR3 sequence is CATSRGGSGNTIYF. The CDR3 bases are TGTGCCACCAGCAGAGGAGGGTCGGGAAACACCATATATTTT. Full variable domain (remainder filled in from reference TRBV15 and TRBJ1-3): DAMVIQNPRYQVTQFGKPVTLSCSQTLNHNVMYWYQQKSSQAPKLLFHYYDKDFNNEADTPDNFQSRRPNTSFCFLDIRSPGLGDTAMYLCATSRGGSGNTIYFGEGSWLTVV.

V usage is TRBV5-3 and J usage is TRBJ2-2, with D possibly being TRBD1 (5 bases). TRBV5-3 is annotated as an ORF whose role is uncertain. With 3 bases removed from V and 0 bases from J, the gap between germline ends came to 18 bases. The CDR3 contains 18 residues. The CDR3 bases are TGTGCCAGAAGCTCGATTCGTCAGGGTACCGCGAACACCGGGGAGCTGTTTTTT. Protein: CARSSIRQGTANTGELFF.

The CDR3 sequence: CASSQDAGYGYTF. As DNA, the CDR3 is TGTGCCAGCAGCCAAGATGCAGGGTATGGCTACACCTTC. The genes are TRBV4-2 and TRBJ1-2; TRBD1 is a possible D gene (5 bases). CDR3 size: 13 residues. Trimming took 0 bases from V and 5 from J, leaving 7 bases between them. Per the germline V gene, CDR1 is LGHNA and CDR2 is YNFKEQ.

This chain links TRBV7-6 with TRBJ1-6; a possible D gene is TRBD1 (6 bases). Germline V gives CDR1 SGHVS, CDR2 FNYEAQ. This CDR3 has 16 residues. V shed 0 bases and J shed 7 bases, with 13 bases lying between them. The DNA for the CDR3 is TGTGCCAGCAGCTTAGCGGGGGCAGAAAGAAATTCACCCCTCCACTTT. Translation: CASSLAGAERNSPLHF.